This T cell receptor beta chain was sequenced for a study of T cell responses to AZD1222 COVID-19 vaccine. Study-level results: Clonal diversity was possibly underestimated, and white British individuals and females predominated among donors. Per reports, nearly half of all spike-specific TCRs target regions that are unmutated in variants.

Some clones are missing from TCRdb's copy, which holds only in-frame ones; the method was immunoSEQ multiplex PCR. The repertoire holds around 80,000 clones, with approximately 85% as singletons. On this clone itself: Its antigen is still unknown.

This clonotype originated in an adult who received the AZD1222 COVID-19 vaccine. The sample consisted of peripheral blood, taken 28 days after the second AZD1222 dose.

The CDR3 DNA reads as TGCGCCAGCAGCTATGCGGGGACCTCTGGAAACATTCAGTACTTC. This sequence encodes CASSYAGTSGNIQYF. The V gene is TRBV5-1, the J gene TRBJ2-4; D possibly corresponds to TRBD2 (6 bases). The V gene lost 3 bases and the J gene lost 6 bases, with 16 bases spanning the gap. The germline V gene has CDR1 SGHRS and CDR2 YFSETQ. The CDR3 is made up of 15 amino acids.